This TCR beta chain emerged from a study of T cell changes during pregnancy in multiple sclerosis. CDR3 length: 15 residues. CDR1 and CDR2 from the germline V gene are SSHAT and FNYEAQ (reference sequence). Profiled with immunoSEQ multiplex PCR; TCRdb holds only in-frame clones, not every one. The table has 50,000 or so clones, 92% seen once. As for this clone: One end of the junction fails to match germline, which may point to a read error.

The J gene is TRBJ2-7, the V gene TRBV7-7; D possibly corresponds to TRBD2 (6 bases). The clonotype originates from a female donor with multiple sclerosis, enrolled in a pregnancy study. The specimen was CD4+ T cells from peripheral blood mononuclear cells, collected in the third trimester of pregnancy. CDR3 nucleotides: TGTGCTAGCAGCTTAGGTCAGGGACTTTTCTACGAGCAGTACTTC. Its protein is CASSLGQGLFYEQYF.